This T cell receptor beta chain was captured by sequencing in a study of Tregs in tolerant kidney transplant recipients. Findings and caveats of the study: No direct test of biological reproducibility was done here.

As regards this clone: The antigen is not known. The CDR3 end is not reached by the read, which stops 3 residues before it; the germline J gene fills it in.

Assay used: immunoSEQ multiplex PCR; TCRdb lists only in-frame clones, some missing. The sample's table shows about 15,000 clones. Germline CDR1 and CDR2: SQVTM and ANQGSEA. V was clipped by 3 bases and J by 0 bases; unmatched bases: 8. The CDR3 contains 17 residues. The nonmyeloablative bone marrow transplants came from related graft donors, with transient mixed chimerism. Unstimulated Tregs (CD4+CD25+CD127-) and CD4+CD25- non-Tregs were sorted from PBMCs. Sequenced here: CD4+ T cells from blood (PBMCs), sampled 12 months after the transplant. The rearrangement links TRBV29-1 to TRBJ2-3; TRBD2 agrees at 11 bases. This clonotype was sampled from a human patient who received a combined kidney and bone marrow transplant. A share of the T cells may be of graft donor origin. This CDR3 is CSVDSVTSGTSTDTQYF. The sequenced CDR3 bases are TGCAGCGTTGATTCCGTGACTAGCGGGACTAGCACAGATACG.